Shown below are 3 T cell receptor beta chains from a single sample sequenced in a study of blood T cell repertoires in COVID-19. Measured with immunoSEQ multiplex PCR; TCRdb has only the in-frame clones, and not every one. The data contain 150,000 to 200,000 clones, 60% to 85% of them singletons. Sequencing used peripheral blood. The receptors originated from a man aged 55 to 70 with active or convalescent COVID-19.

This rearrangement joins TRBV20-1 to TRBJ2-1; D is uncertain. The germline V gene has CDR1 DFQATT and CDR2 SNEGSKA (reference sequence). The V and J ends lost 3 bases and 7 bases respectively, with 4 bases between them. The CDR3 has 10 amino acids. The DNA of the CDR3 is TGCAGTGCTAGGGCAAATGAGCAGTTCTTC. Its protein product is CSARANEQFF.

The sample holds a few counts of this clone. This sequence joins TRBV5-5 and TRBJ1-1, with D tentatively TRBD1 (5 bases). CDR3 length equals 16 residues. The germline CDR1 and CDR2 sequences are SGHKS and YYEKEE (reference sequence). V lost 4 bases and J lost 1, with 17 bases in between. CDR3 sequence reads: CASSPPLWTRNTEAFF. The CDR3 bases are TGTGCCAGCAGCCCTCCCCTCTGGACACGGAACACTGAAGCTTTCTTT.

This clone was seen only once. The chain recombines TRBV10-3 with TRBJ2-5; 9 nucleotides match TRBD1. After removal of 2 bases from V and 4 bases from J, the junction contained 5 bases not matched to a gene. Germline-derived CDR1 and CDR2 are ENHRY and SYGVKD. The CDR3 has 15 residues. CDR3 nucleotides: TGTGCCATCAGTGAGGGGGGACAGGGAGGAGAGACCCAGTACTTC. This gives the protein CAISEGGQGGETQYF.